These T cell receptor beta chains were read from a single sample in a study of blood T cell repertoires in COVID-19. Assay: immunoSEQ multiplex PCR; the TCRdb copy retains only in-frame clones and omits some. The table lists about 120,000 clones, 85% to 90% of them singletons. Sequencing input: peripheral blood. These receptors all come from a woman older than 75 with acute or convalescent COVID-19. Each CDR3 is given without its conserved first and last residue. Fields, in order: V gene, D gene, J gene, CDR3 protein. D genes are given only for firm matches.

V: TRBV12-3/TRBV12-4
D: NA
J: TRBJ1-2
CDR3: ASSFEGRGGYT

V: TRBV29-1
D: TRBD2
J: TRBJ2-1
CDR3: SVEGLAGIEQF

V: TRBV2
D: TRBD1
J: TRBJ2-2
CDR3: ASLQGTNTGELF

V: TRBV7-3
D: TRBD2
J: TRBJ2-3
CDR3: ASSPLAGADTQY

V: TRBV29-1
D: TRBD2
J: TRBJ2-5
CDR3: SVEVAGVGETQY

V: TRBV7-2
D: NA
J: TRBJ1-2
CDR3: ASSPRSGYGYT

V: TRBV7-6
D: NA
J: TRBJ1-1
CDR3: ASSLEYGGHTEAF

V: TRBV19
D: TRBD1
J: TRBJ1-5
CDR3: ASWTGSSGQPQH

V: TRBV6-5
D: TRBD1
J: TRBJ2-7
CDR3: ASLKQTGPSYEQY

V: TRBV2
D: TRBD1
J: TRBJ2-7
CDR3: AIGDFPRDRGPHEQY

V: TRBV7-2
D: TRBD1
J: TRBJ1-1
CDR3: ASSRRDRRTEAF

V: TRBV7-8
D: NA
J: TRBJ1-1
CDR3: ASSVSVNTEAF

V: TRBV11-2
D: TRBD1
J: TRBJ2-2
CDR3: ASSLVGTANTGELF

V: TRBV27
D: TRBD1
J: TRBJ1-6
CDR3: ASSLLGGTGNSPLH

V: TRBV19
D: NA
J: TRBJ1-3
CDR3: ASRRGRSNSGNTIY

V: TRBV9
D: NA
J: TRBJ2-5
CDR3: ASSSGVQQETQY

V: TRBV5-1
D: NA
J: TRBJ1-1
CDR3: ASSLAIGQMNTEAF

V: TRBV4-1
D: TRBD2
J: TRBJ2-3
CDR3: ASSQAGGRQFTDTQY

V: TRBV5-1
D: TRBD1
J: TRBJ1-4
CDR3: ASSDGQGDEKLF

V: TRBV27
D: NA
J: TRBJ1-2
CDR3: ASSLVPDRLANYGYT

V: TRBV7-8
D: NA
J: TRBJ2-7
CDR3: ASSQSRYEQY

V: TRBV5-1
D: TRBD2
J: TRBJ2-5
CDR3: ASSLGTSGEGKTQY

V: TRBV5-1
D: TRBD1
J: TRBJ1-2
CDR3: ASSPGQGAGGYT

V: TRBV5-1
D: TRBD1
J: TRBJ1-1
CDR3: ASRGQVNTEAF